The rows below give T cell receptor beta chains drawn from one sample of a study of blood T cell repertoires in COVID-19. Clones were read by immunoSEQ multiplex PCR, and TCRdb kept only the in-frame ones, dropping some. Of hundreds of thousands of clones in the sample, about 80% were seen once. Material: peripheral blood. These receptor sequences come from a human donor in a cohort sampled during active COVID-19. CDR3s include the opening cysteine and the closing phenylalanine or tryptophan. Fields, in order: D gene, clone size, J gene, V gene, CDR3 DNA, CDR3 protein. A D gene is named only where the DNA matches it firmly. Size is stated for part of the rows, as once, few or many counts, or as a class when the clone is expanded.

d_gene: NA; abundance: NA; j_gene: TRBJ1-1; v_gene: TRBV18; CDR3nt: TGTGCCAGCTCACGAGACACATTCGAAGCTTTCTTT; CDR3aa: CASSRDTFEAFF
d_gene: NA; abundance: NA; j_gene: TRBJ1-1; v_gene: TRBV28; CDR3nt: TGTGCCAGCAGTTTATTCGTTGGAGGGGTGGCTGAAGCTTTCTTT; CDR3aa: CASSLFVGGVAEAFF
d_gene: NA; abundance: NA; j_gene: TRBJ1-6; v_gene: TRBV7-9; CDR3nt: TGTGCCAGCAGCTTAATGGGCCAGTATAATTCACCCCTCCACTTT; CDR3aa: CASSLMGQYNSPLHF
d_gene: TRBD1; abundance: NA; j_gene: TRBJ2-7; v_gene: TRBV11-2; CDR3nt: TGTGCCAGCAGCCCGTACAGGGGGCGAGGCTCCTACGAGCAGTACTTC; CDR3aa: CASSPYRGRGSYEQYF
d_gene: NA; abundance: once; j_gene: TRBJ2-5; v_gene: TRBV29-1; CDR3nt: TGCAGCGTTGAAGTGTACATTCCCCAAGAGACCCAGTACTTC; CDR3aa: CSVEVYIPQETQYF
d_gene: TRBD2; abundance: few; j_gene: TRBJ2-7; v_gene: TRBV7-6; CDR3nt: TGTGCCAGCAGCTTAGCGGGAGGGCCTAGCTACGAGCAGTACTTC; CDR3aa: CASSLAGGPSYEQYF
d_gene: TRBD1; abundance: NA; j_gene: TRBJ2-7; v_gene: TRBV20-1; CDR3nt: TGCAGTGCTAGGACAGGGGTCGAGCAGTACTTC; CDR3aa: CSARTGVEQYF
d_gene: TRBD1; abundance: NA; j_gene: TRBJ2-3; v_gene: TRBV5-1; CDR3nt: TGCGCCAGCAGCTCCCCGACAGGGGACCCGGCCACAGATACGCAGTATTTT; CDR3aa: CASSSPTGDPATDTQYF
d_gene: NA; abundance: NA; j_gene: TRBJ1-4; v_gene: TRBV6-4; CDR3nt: TGTGCCAGCAGTGACTCAGACAGAGATGAAAAACTGTTTTTT; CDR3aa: CASSDSDRDEKLFF
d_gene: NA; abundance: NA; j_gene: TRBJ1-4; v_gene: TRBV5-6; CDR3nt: TGTGCCAGCAGCTATCTTACAACGGAAAAACTGTTTTTT; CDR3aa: CASSYLTTEKLFF
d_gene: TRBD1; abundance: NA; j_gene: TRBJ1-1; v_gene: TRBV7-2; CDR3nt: TGTGCCAGCAGCTATTATCCGGGACAGGGCACTGAAGCTTTCTTT; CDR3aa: CASSYYPGQGTEAFF
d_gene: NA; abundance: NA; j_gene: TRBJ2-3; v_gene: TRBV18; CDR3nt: TGTGCCAGCTCACAGTCTAGGACAGATACGCAGTATTTT; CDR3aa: CASSQSRTDTQYF
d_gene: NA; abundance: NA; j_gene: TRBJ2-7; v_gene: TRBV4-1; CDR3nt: TGCGCCAGCAGCCAAGAATTGGCAGAAGTCTACGAGCAGTACTTC; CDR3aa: CASSQELAEVYEQYF
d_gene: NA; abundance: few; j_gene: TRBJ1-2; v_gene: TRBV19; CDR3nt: TGTGCCAGTACAGGGGCCTCTCTCTATGGCTACACCTTC; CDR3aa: CASTGASLYGYTF
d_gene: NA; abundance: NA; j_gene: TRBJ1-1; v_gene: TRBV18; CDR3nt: TGTGCCAGCTCACCCACAGCCCAAGAGACTGAAGCTTTCTTT; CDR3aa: CASSPTAQETEAFF
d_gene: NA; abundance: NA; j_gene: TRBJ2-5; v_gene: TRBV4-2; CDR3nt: TGTGCCAGCAGCCAAGATGTGGGGGGAGAGACCCAGTACTTC; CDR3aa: CASSQDVGGETQYF
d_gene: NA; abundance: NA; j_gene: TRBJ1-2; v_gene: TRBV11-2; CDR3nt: TGTGCCAGCAGCTCTCAAACGGGGAGCTATGGCTACACCTTC; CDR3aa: CASSSQTGSYGYTF
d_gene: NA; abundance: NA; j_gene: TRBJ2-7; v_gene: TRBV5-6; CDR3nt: TGTGCCAGCAGCTTTCGCAATATCGGGCAGTACTTC; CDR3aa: CASSFRNIGQYF
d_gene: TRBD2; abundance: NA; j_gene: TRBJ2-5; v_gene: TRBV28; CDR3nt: TGTGCCAGCAGCGTAGGCGGGGGAGAGACCCAGTACTTC; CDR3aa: CASSVGGGETQYF
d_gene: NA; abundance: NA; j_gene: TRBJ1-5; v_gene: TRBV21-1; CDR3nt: TGTGCCAGCAGCAAAAGGTGTAGTTGGAGGGATCATCAGCCCCAGCATTTT; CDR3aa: CASSKRCSWRDHQPQHF
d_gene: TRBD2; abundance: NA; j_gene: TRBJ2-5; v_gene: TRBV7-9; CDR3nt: TGTGCCAGCAGCTCCCGACTAGCGGGAGGGCCTGAGGGGGAGACCCAGTACTTC; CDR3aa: CASSSRLAGGPEGETQYF
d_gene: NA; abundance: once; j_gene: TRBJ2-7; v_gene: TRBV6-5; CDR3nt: TGTGCCAGCAGTTACTCCGGGGGTCAGTACTACGAGCAGTACTTC; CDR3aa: CASSYSGGQYYEQYF
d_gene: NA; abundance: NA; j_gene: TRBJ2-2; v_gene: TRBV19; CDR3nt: TGTGCCAGTATCAGGCAGGGAGGATCTGCCGGGGAGCTGTTTTTT; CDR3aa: CASIRQGGSAGELFF
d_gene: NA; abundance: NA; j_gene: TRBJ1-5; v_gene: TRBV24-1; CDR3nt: TGTGCCACCAGTAACAGGTGGGAACAGCCCCAGCATTTT; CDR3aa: CATSNRWEQPQHF
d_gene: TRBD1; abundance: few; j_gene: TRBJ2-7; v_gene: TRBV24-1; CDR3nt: TGTGCCACCAGTGACGGGACAGGAAATGCCCACGAGCAGTACTTC; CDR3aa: CATSDGTGNAHEQYF
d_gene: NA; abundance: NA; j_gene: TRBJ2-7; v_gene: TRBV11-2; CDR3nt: TGTGCCAGCAGCTTAGATCGAGGTAGCGGAACTTACTACGAGCAGTACTTC; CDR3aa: CASSLDRGSGTYYEQYF
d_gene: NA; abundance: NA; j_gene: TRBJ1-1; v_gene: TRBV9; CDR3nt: TGTGCCAGCAGCGTCGTGTTAAGCGCTGAAGCTTTCTTT; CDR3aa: CASSVVLSAEAFF
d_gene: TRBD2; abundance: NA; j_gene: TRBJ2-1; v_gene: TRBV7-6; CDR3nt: TGTGCCAGCAGCTTAGAGGCGGGGGGGCCCTACAATGAGCAGTTCTTC; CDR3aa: CASSLEAGGPYNEQFF
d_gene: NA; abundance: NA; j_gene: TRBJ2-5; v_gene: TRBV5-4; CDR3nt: TGTGCCAGCAGCTTCTCTTCGCAGGATTTTCAAGAGACCCAGTACTTC; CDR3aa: CASSFSSQDFQETQYF
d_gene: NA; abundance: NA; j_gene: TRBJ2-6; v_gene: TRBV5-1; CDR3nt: TGCGCCAGCAGCTTGGGACACTCTGGGGCCAACGTCCTGACTTTC; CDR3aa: CASSLGHSGANVLTF
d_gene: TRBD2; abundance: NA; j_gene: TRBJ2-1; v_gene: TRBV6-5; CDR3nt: TGTGCCAGCACGGAGCGGGAGAGGTACAATGAGCAGTTCTTC; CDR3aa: CASTERERYNEQFF
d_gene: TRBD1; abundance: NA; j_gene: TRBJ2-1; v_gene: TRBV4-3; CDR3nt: TGCGCCAGCAGCCTTGGGGGACAGAGAAATGAGCAGTTCTTC; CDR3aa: CASSLGGQRNEQFF
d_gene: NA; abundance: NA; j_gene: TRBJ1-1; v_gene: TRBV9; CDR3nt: TGTGCCAGCAGCGTATATGACAGTGACACTGAAGCTTTCTTT; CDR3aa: CASSVYDSDTEAFF
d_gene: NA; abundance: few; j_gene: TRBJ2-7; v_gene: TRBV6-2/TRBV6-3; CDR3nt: TGTGCCAGCAGTTCCTCCCCGGACAACCACGAGCAGTACTTC; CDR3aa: CASSSSPDNHEQYF
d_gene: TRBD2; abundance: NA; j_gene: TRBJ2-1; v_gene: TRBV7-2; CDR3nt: TGTGCCAGCAGCTTGGGCGGGAGGGCCTCCAATGAGCAGTTCTTC; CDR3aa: CASSLGGRASNEQFF
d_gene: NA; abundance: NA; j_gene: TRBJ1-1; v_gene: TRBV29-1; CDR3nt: TGCAGCGTTTCAGGACCTTGGGACTCTGAAGCTTTCTTT; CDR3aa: CSVSGPWDSEAFF
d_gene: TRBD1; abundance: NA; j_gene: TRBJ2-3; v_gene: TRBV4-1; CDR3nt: TGCGCCAGCAGGGCCGGGGGACAGGGGGCAGATACGCAGTATTTT; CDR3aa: CASRAGGQGADTQYF
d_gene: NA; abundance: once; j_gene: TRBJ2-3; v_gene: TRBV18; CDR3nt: TGTGCCAGCTCACAGGGACTGAGCACAGATACGCAGTATTTT; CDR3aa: CASSQGLSTDTQYF
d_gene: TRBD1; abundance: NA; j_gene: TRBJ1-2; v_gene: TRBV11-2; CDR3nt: TGTGCCAGCAGCTCAGGACAGGGAGACTACACCTTC; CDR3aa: CASSSGQGDYTF
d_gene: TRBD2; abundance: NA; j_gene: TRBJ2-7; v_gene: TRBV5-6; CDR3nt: TGTGCCAGCAGCACAAGCGGGAGTTATTCCTACGAGCAGTACTTC; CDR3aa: CASSTSGSYSYEQYF
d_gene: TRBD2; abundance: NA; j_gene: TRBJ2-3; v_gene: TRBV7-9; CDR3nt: TGTGCCAGCAGCCCGGGACTAGCGGGAGTTCGGACAGATACGCAGTATTTT; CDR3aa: CASSPGLAGVRTDTQYF
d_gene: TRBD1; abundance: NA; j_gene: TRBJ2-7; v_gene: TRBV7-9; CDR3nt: TGTGCCAGCAGCTTAGGACAGGGCCTCTACGAGCAGTACTTC; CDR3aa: CASSLGQGLYEQYF
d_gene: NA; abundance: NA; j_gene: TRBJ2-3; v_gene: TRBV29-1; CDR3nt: TGCAGCGTGGGTGGGCTAGCGCAGGATACGCAGTATTTT; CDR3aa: CSVGGLAQDTQYF
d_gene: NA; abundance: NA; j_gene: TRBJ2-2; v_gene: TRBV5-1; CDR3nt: TGCGCCAGCAGCTTGGATCTAGCCTCGAACACCGGGGAGCTGTTTTTT; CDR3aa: CASSLDLASNTGELFF